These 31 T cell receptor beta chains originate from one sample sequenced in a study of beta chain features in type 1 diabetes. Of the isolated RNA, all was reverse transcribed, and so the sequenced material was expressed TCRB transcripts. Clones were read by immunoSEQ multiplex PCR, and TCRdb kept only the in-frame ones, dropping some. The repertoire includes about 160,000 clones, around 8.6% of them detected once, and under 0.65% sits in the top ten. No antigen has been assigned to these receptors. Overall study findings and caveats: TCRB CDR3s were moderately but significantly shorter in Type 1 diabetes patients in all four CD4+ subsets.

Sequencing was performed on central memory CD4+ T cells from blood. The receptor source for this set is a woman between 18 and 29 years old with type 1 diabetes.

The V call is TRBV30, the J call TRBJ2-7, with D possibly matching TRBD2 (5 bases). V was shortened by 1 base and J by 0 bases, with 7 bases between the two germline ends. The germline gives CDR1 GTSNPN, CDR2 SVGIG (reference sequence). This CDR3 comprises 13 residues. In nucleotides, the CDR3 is TGTGCCTGGAGTGGAGGGATCTCCTACGAGCAGTACTTC. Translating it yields CAWSGGISYEQYF.

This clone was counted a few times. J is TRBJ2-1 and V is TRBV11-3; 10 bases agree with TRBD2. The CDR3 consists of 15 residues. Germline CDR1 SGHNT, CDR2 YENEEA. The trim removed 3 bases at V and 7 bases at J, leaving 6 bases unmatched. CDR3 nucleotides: TGTGCCAGCAGCTTGGAGGGACTAGCGAGGAATGAGCAGTTCTTC. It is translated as CASSLEGLARNEQFF.

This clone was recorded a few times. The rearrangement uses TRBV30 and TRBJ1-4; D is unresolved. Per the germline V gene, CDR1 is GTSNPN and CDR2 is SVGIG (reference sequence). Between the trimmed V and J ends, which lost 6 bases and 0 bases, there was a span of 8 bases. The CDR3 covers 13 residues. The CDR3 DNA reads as TGTGCCTGCTCCAGGTCAACTAATGAAAAACTGTTTTTT. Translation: CACSRSTNEKLFF.

This chain's CDR3 is CASSFLRAETQYF. In nucleotides, the CDR3 is TGTGCCAGCAGCTTCCTCAGGGCGGAGACCCAGTACTTC. The J gene is TRBJ2-5, the V gene TRBV11-2, with D possibly matching TRBD1 (5 bases). In germline, CDR1 is SGHAT, CDR2 FQNNGV. The CDR3 spans 13 residues. Trimming took 3 bases from V and 5 from J, leaving 10 bases between them.

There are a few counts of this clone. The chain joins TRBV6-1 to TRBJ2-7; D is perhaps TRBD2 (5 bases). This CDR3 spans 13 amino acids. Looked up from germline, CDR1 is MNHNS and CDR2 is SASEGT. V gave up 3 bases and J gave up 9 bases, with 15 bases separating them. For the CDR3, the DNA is TGTGCCAGCAGTGACGCTAGCCGTCTGGGGCAGTACTTC. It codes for CASSDASRLGQYF.

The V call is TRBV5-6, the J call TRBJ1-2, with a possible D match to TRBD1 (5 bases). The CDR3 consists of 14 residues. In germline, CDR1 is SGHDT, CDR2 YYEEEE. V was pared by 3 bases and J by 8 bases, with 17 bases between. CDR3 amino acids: CASSYFSGRGGYTF. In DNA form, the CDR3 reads TGTGCCAGCAGCTACTTCTCGGGGAGGGGCGGCTACACCTTC. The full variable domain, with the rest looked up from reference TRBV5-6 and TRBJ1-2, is DAGVTQSPTHLIKTRGQQVTLRCSPKSGHDTVSWYQQALGQGPQFIFQYYEEEERQRGNFPDRFSGHQFPNYSSELNVNALLLGDSALYLCASSYFSGRGGYTFGSGTRLTVV.

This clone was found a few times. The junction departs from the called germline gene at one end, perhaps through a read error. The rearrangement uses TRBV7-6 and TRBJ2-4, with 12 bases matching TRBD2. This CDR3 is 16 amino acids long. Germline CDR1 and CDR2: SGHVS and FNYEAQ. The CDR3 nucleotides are TGTGCCAGCAGCTTAACCACAGGACTAGCGGGGTCCCTGGTGGACTTC. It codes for CASSLTTGLAGSLVDF.

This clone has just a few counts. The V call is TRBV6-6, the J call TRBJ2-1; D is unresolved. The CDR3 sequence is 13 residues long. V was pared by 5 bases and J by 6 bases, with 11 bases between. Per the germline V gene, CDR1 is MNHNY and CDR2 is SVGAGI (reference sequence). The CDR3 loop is CASSPRPINEQFF. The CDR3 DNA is TGTGCCAGCAGTCCCCGTCCTATCAATGAGCAGTTCTTC.

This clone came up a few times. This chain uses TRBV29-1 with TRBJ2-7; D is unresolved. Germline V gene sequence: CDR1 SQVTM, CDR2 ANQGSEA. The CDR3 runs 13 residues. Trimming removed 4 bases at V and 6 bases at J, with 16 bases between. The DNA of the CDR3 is TGCAGCGTTGGAGTGACTCTGAGAGGCGAGCAGTACTTC. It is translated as CSVGVTLRGEQYF.

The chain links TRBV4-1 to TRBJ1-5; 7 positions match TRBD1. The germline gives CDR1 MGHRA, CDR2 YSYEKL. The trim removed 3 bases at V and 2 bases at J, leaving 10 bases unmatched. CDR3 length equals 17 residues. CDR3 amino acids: CASSQDGHQGGNQPQHF. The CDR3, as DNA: TGCGCCAGCAGCCAGGATGGTCACCAGGGGGGCAATCAGCCCCAGCATTTT.

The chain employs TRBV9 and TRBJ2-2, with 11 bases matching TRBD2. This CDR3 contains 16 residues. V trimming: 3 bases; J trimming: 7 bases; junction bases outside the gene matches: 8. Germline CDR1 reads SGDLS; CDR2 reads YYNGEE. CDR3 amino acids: CASSADLAGGIGELFF. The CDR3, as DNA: TGTGCCAGCAGCGCGGACCTAGCGGGGGGAATCGGGGAGCTGTTTTTT.

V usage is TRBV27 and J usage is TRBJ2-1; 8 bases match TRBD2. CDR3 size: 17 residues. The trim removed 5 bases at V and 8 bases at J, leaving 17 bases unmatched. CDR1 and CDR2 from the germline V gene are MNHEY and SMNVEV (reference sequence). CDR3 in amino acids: CASSRELAGISWDEQFF. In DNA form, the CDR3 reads TGTGCCAGCAGTCGAGAATTAGCGGGGATAAGCTGGGATGAGCAGTTCTTC.

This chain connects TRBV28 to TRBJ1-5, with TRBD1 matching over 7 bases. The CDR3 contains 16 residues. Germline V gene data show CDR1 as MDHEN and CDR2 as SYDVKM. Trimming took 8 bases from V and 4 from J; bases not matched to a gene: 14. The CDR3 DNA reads TGTGCCAGCCACAAAACAGGGGACGGAAAAAATCAGCCCCAGCATTTT. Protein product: CASHKTGDGKNQPQHF.

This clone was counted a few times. CDR3 sequence: CASRRTSGMGETQYF. The CDR3 bases are TGTGCCAGCAGGCGGACTAGCGGGATGGGAGAGACCCAGTACTTC. V usage is TRBV6-5 and J usage is TRBJ2-5; TRBD2 agrees at 12 bases. V was clipped by 6 bases and J by 4 bases; unmatched bases: 6. The germline CDR1 and CDR2 sequences are MNHEY and SVGAGI. This CDR3 spans 15 amino acids.

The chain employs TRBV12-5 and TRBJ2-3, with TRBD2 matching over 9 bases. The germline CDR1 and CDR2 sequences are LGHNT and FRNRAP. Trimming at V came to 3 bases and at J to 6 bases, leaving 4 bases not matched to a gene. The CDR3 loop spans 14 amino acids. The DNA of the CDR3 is TGTGCTAGTGGTTTCGCGGGGGGGAGGGATACGCAGTATTTT. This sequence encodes CASGFAGGRDTQYF.

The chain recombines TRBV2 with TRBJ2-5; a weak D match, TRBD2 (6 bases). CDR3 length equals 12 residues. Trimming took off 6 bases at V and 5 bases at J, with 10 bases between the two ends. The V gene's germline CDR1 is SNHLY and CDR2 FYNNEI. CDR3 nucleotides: TGTGCCAGCAGGGGGGGTGGGGAGACCCAGTACTTC. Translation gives CASRGGGETQYF.

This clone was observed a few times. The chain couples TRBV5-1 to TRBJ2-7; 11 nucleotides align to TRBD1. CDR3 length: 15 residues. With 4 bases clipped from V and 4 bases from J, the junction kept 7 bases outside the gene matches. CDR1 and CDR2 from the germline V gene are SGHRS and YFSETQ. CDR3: CASSVGGQGAYEQYF. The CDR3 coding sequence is TGCGCCAGCAGCGTAGGTGGACAGGGGGCATACGAGCAGTACTTC.

DNA for the CDR3: TGTGCCAGCAGCTTAGAGCGGACAGCCTTTAATGAGCAGTTCTTC. Its translation is CASSLERTAFNEQFF. The chain has TRBV11-2 and TRBJ2-1; possible D gene TRBD1, 6 bases. Germline V gene sequence: CDR1 SGHAT, CDR2 FQNNGV. The CDR3 totals 15 residues. Trimming stripped 0 bases from V and 7 bases from J, with 13 bases between.

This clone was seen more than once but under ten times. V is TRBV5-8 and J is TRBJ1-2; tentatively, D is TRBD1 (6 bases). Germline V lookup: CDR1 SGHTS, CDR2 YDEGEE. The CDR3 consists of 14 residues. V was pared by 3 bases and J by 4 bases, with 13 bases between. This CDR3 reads CASSSETGTYGYTF. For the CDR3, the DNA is TGTGCCAGCAGCTCCGAGACAGGAACCTATGGCTACACCTTC.

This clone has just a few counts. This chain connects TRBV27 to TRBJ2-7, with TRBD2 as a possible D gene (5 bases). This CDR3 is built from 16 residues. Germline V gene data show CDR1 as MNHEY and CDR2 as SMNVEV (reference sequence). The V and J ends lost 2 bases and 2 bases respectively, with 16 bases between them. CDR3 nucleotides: TGTGCCAGCAGTTTACAACGTGGGCTAGCTCCCTACGAGCAGTACTTC. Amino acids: CASSLQRGLAPYEQYF.

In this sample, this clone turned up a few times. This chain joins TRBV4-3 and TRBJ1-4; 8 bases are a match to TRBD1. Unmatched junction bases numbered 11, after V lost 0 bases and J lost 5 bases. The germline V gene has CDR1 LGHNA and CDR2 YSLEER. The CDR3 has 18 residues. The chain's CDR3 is CASSQERYRTGKNEKLFF. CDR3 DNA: TGCGCCAGCAGCCAAGAGAGGTACAGGACAGGGAAGAATGAAAAACTGTTTTTT.

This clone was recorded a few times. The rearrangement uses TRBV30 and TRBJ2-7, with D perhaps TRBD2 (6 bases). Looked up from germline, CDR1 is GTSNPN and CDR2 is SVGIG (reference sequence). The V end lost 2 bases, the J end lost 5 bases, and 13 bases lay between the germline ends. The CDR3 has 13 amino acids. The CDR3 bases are TGTGCCTGGAGTCAACTAGCTCGGCACGAGCAGTACTTC. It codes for CAWSQLARHEQYF.

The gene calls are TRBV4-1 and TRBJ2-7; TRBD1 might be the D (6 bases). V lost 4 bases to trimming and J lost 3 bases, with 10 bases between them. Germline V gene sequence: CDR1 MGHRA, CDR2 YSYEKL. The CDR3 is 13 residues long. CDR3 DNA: TGCGCCAGCAGCCGACAGGACCACTACGAGCAGTACTTC. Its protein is CASSRQDHYEQYF.

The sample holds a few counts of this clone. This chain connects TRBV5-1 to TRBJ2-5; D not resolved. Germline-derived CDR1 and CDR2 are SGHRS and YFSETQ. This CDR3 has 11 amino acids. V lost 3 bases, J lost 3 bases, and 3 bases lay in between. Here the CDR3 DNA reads TGCGCCAGCAGCTCCAAAGAGACCCAGTACTTC. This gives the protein CASSSKETQYF.

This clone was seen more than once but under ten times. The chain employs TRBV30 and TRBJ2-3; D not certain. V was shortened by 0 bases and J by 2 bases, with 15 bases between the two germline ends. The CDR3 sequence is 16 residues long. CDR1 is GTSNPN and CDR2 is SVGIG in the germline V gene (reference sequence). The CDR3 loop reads CAWSVGSSGITDTQYF. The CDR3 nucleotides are TGTGCCTGGAGTGTAGGAAGTTCGGGTATCACAGATACGCAGTATTTT. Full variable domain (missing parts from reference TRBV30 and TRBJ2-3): SQTIHQWPATLVQPVGSPLSLECTVEGTSNPNLYWYRQAAGRGLQLLFYSVGIGQISSEVPQNLSASRPQDRQFILSSKKLLLSDSGFYLCAWSVGSSGITDTQYFGPGTRLTVL.

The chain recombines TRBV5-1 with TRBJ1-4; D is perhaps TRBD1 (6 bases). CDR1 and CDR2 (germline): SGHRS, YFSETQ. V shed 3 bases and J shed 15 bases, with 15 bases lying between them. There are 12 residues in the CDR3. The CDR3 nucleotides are TGCGCCAGCAGCTCCACCGGGACAAACTTGTTTTTT. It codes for CASSSTGTNLFF.

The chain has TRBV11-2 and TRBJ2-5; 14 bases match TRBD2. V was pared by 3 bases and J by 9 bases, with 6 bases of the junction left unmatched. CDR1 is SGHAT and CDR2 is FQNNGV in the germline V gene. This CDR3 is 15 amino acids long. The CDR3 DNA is TGTGCCAGCAGCTTCGGGACTAGCGGGGGTCAGCCCCAGTACTTC. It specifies CASSFGTSGGQPQYF. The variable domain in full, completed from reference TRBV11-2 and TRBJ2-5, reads EAGVAQSPRYKIIEKRQSVAFWCNPISGHATLYWYQQILGQGPKLLIQFQNNGVVDDSQLPKDRFSAERLKGVDSTLKIQPAKLEDSAVYLCASSFGTSGGQPQYFGPGTRLLVL.

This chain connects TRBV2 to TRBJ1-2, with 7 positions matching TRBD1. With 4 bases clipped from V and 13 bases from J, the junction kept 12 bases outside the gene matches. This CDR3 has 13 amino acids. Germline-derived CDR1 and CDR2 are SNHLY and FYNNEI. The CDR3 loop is CASSGERTGLGTF. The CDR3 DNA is TGTGCCAGCAGTGGAGAGAGGACAGGACTGGGCACCTTC.

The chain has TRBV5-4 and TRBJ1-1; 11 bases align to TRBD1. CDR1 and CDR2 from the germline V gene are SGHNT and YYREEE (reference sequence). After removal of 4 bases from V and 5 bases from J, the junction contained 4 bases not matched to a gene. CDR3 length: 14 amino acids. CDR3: CASSPGTGGTEAFF. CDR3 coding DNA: TGTGCCAGCAGCCCCGGGACAGGGGGGACTGAAGCTTTCTTT.

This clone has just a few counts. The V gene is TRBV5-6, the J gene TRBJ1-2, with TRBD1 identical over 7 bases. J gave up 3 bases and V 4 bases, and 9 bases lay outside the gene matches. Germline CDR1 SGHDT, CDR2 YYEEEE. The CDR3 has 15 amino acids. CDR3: CASSPSGGGDYGYTF. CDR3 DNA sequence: TGTGCCAGCAGCCCCTCGGGAGGGGGCGACTATGGCTACACCTTC. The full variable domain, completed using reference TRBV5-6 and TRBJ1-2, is DAGVTQSPTHLIKTRGQQVTLRCSPKSGHDTVSWYQQALGQGPQFIFQYYEEEERQRGNFPDRFSGHQFPNYSSELNVNALLLGDSALYLCASSPSGGGDYGYTFGSGTRLTVV.

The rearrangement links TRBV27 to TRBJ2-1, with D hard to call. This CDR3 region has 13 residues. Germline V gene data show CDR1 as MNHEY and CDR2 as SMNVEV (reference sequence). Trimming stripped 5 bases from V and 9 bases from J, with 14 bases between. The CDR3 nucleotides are TGTGCCAGCAGTGCCGCGAGCCCGGTTGAGCAGTTCTTC. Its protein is CASSAASPVEQFF.